Listed here are 14 T cell receptor beta chains from one sample, sequenced in a study of T cell repertoires in ileal Crohn's disease. Time point reported: inflamed ileum from the surgical specimen. Using immunoSEQ multiplex PCR, the repertoire was profiled, and TCRdb retains in-frame clones only, with some absent. The table shows 9,500 to 11,000 clones, with around nine tenths occurring only once. Sequenced sample: ileal tissue. These receptors were collected from an adult with Crohn's disease.

This chain joins TRBV5-1 and TRBJ2-3, with D perhaps TRBD1 or TRBD2 (6 bases each). The germline V and J ends were trimmed by 1 base and 4 bases, with 16 bases remaining between them. The CDR3 has 16 residues. The germline CDR1 and CDR2 sequences are SGHRS and YFSETQ. CDR3 bases: TGCGCCAGCAGCTTGTATTCGGCGAGGGGGGCAGATACGCAGTATTTT. This translates into CASSLYSARGADTQYF.

The chain combines TRBV7-9 with TRBJ2-3; TRBD1 is a possible D gene (6 bases). The CDR3 is 15 residues long. Trimming took off 4 bases at V and 2 bases at J, with 13 bases between the two ends. CDR1 and CDR2 (germline): SEHNR, FQNEAQ (reference sequence). The CDR3 DNA reads TGTGCCAGCAGCTCATACAGGGATTTCACAGATACGCAGTATTTT. This codes for CASSSYRDFTDTQYF.

The chain combines TRBV18 with TRBJ2-3; 14 nucleotides agree with TRBD2. Germline CDR1 reads KGHSH; CDR2 reads LQKENI. This CDR3 is 18 amino acids long. The V gene end was trimmed by 6 bases and the J gene end by 5 bases; junction bases not matched to a gene: 13. The CDR3 DNA is TGTGCCAGCTCCAGGGGACTAGCGGGAGAGGGGCTCGGAGATACGCAGTATTTT. Residues: CASSRGLAGEGLGDTQYF.

The chain couples TRBV5-1 to TRBJ2-5, with no clear D. The CDR3 spans 15 residues. Germline loops: CDR1 SGHRS, CDR2 YFSETQ. Trimming shortened V by 0 bases and J by 4 bases, and 13 bases separated the two germline ends. This CDR3 is CASSLAKGVRETQYF. CDR3 DNA sequence: TGCGCCAGCAGCTTGGCCAAGGGCGTCCGAGAGACCCAGTACTTC.

This sequence joins TRBV5-1 and TRBJ2-7; either TRBD1 or TRBD2 may fit D (5 bases each). The CDR3 has 15 residues. The germline gives CDR1 SGHRS, CDR2 YFSETQ. V was shortened by 4 bases and J by 0 bases, with 14 bases between the two germline ends. This CDR3 reads CASSAGTLSSYEQYF. The CDR3, as DNA: TGCGCCAGCAGCGCAGGGACGTTAAGCTCCTACGAGCAGTACTTC.

The chain joins TRBV4-1 to TRBJ2-1, with D perhaps matching TRBD1 (6 bases). V gave up 4 bases and J gave up 3 bases, with 16 bases separating them. The length of the CDR3 is 16 residues. CDR1 is MGHRA and CDR2 is YSYEKL in the germline V gene. CDR3 DNA sequence: TGCGCCAGCAGCCTCCTTTTGGACAGTGGCTACAATGAGCAGTTCTTC. Protein sequence: CASSLLLDSGYNEQFF.

The chain couples TRBV18 to TRBJ1-2; TRBD1 is a possible D gene (5 bases). The germline CDR1 and CDR2 sequences are KGHSH and LQKENI. V lost 6 bases to trimming and J lost 8 bases, with 19 bases between them. The CDR3 spans 14 residues. CDR3 sequence: CASSGTYSGEGYTF. As DNA, the CDR3 is TGTGCCAGCTCCGGGACCTACTCGGGGGAGGGCTACACCTTC. Full variable domain (outside the CDR3, taken from reference TRBV18 and TRBJ1-2): NAGVMQNPRHLVRRRGQEARLRCSPMKGHSHVYWYRQLPEEGLKFMVYLQKENIIDESGMPKERFSAEFPKEGPSILRIQQVVRGDSAAYFCASSGTYSGEGYTFGSGTRLTVV.

This chain links TRBV12-5 with TRBJ1-2; TRBD1 agrees at 8 bases. The length of the CDR3 is 13 residues. V was pared by 4 bases and J by 7 bases, with 5 bases of the junction left unmatched. Per germline, CDR1 LGHNT and CDR2 FRNRAP. CDR3 nucleotides: TGTGCTAGTGGTTACAGGGGGGCCTCTGGCTACACCTTC. Translation gives CASGYRGASGYTF.

V is TRBV5-4 and J is TRBJ2-6; no clear D. This CDR3 is built from 18 residues. Looked up from germline, CDR1 is SGHNT and CDR2 is YYREEE (reference sequence). The V and J ends lost 2 bases and 0 bases respectively, with 15 bases between them. In DNA form, the CDR3 reads TGTGCCAGCAGCTTTCCCCACACGACCCTCTCTGGGGCCAACGTCCTGACTTTC. It yields the protein CASSFPHTTLSGANVLTF.

The gene calls are TRBV7-2 and TRBJ2-2; 7 bases are shared with TRBD2. The V gene end was trimmed by 5 bases and the J gene end by 7 bases; junction bases not matched to a gene: 10. The CDR3 totals 15 residues. Germline loops: CDR1 SGHTA, CDR2 FQGNSA. The CDR3 coding sequence is TGTGCCAGCAGCATAACTAGCGAACGGAACGGGGAGCTGTTTTTT. As protein: CASSITSERNGELFF.

The CDR3 DNA reads TGTGCCTGGAGTGTAAAAGGAGGCGGGACTGAAGCTTTCTTT. Its protein is CAWSVKGGGTEAFF. The rearrangement joins TRBV30 to TRBJ1-1; D not certain. CDR1 and CDR2 from the germline V gene are GTSNPN and SVGIG (reference sequence). V lost 0 bases and J 5 bases, leaving 13 bases between the germline ends. The CDR3 loop spans 14 amino acids.

The CDR3 spells CAWSTRRDREKLFF. CDR3 nucleotides: TGTGCCTGGAGCACCAGACGGGATCGTGAAAAACTGTTTTTT. This sequence joins TRBV30 and TRBJ1-4; unclear D gene. The CDR3 consists of 14 residues. Germline V gene data show CDR1 as GTSNPN and CDR2 as SVGIG (reference sequence). Trimming pared 3 bases from V and 7 bases from J, leaving 15 bases between.

This clone was detected only once. The genes are TRBV5-1 and TRBJ2-7, with 10 nucleotides matching TRBD1. V trimming: 0 bases; J trimming: 7 bases; junction bases outside the gene matches: 7. The CDR3 length is 15 residues. Germline CDR1 reads SGHRS; CDR2 reads YFSETQ. CDR3 coding DNA: TGCGCCAGCAGCTTGGAAGGGGACAGGGGTGGAGAGCAGTACTTC. Translation: CASSLEGDRGGEQYF.

The chain joins TRBV14 to TRBJ2-5; 7 bases map to TRBD2. V gave up 6 bases and J gave up 1 base; unmatched junction bases: 8. CDR1 is SGHDN, CDR2 FVKESK, per germline. There are 15 residues in the CDR3. CDR3 nucleotides: TGTGCCAGCAGGTCAAGCGGGGTAACCCAAGAGACCCAGTACTTC. Protein: CASRSSGVTQETQYF.